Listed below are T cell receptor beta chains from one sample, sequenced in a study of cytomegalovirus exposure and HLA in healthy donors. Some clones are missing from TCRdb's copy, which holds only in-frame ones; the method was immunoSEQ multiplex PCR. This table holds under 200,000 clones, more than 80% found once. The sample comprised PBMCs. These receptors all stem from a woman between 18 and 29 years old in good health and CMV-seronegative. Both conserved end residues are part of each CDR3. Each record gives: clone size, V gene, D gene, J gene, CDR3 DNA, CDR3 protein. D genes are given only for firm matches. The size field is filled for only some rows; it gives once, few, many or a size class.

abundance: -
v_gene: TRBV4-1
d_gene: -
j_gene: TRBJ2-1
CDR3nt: TGCGCCAGCAGCCAAGAGGGGGGTTCTAGCAATGAGCAGTTCTTC
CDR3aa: CASSQEGGSSNEQFF

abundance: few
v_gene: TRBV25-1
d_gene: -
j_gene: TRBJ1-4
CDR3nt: TGTGCCAGCAGTCCCACCGGGACATCTGAAAAACTGTTTTTT
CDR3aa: CASSPTGTSEKLFF

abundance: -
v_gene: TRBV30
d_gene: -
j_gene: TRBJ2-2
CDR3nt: TGTGCCTGGAACCTAGCAGTCGGGGAGCTGTTTTTT
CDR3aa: CAWNLAVGELFF

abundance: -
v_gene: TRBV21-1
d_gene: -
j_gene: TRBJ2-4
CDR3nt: TGTGCCAGCGGGGGGGCTCCCCACCCCTTTTTAGCCAAAAACATTCAGTACTTC
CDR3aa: CASGGAPHPFLAKNIQYF

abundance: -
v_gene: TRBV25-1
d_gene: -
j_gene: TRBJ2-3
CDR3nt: TGTGCCAGCAGTCCCTATTGGGGCCCGCGAGCAGATACGCAGTATTTT
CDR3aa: CASSPYWGPRADTQYF

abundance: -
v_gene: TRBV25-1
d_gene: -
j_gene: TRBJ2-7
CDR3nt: TGTGCCAGCAGTGGGGGGCTAGCGGAGTCCTACGAGCAGTACTTC
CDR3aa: CASSGGLAESYEQYF

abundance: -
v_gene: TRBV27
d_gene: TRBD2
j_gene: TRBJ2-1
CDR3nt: TGTGCCAGCAGTTTAAACCCGCGACTAGCCGTACGGAATGAGCAGTTCTTC
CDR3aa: CASSLNPRLAVRNEQFF

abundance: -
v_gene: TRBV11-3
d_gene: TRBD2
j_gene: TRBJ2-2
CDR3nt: TGTGCCAGCAGCCCAACTAGCGGGAGTTTTACCGGGGAGCTGTTTTTT
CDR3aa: CASSPTSGSFTGELFF

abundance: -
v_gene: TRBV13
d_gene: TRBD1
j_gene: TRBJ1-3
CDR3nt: TGTGCCAGCAGCCTACCAACGAAGACAGGGATTGTTGGAAACACCATATATTTT
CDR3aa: CASSLPTKTGIVGNTIYF

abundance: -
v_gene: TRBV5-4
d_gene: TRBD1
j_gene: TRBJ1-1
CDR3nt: TGTGCCAGCAGCTTGGATCGGACAGGGGAGAATTTCTTT
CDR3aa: CASSLDRTGENFF

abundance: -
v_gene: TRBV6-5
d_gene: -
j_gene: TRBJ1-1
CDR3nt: TGTGCCAGCAAACGGGAGACGGAAGCTTTCTTT
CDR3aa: CASKRETEAFF

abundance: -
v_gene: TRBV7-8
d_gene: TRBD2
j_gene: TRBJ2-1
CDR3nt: TGTGCCAGCAGCTTACTACCAGCGAACGGGGTGGGACTAGCAGATGAGCAGTTCTTC
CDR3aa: CASSLLPANGVGLADEQFF

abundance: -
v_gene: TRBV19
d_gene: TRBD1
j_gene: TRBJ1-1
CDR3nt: TGTGCCAGTGTTGACAGGGCGTACACTGAAGCTTTCTTT
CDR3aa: CASVDRAYTEAFF

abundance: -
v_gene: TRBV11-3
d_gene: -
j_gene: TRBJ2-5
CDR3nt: TGTGCCAGCAGCCGTAAGGGAGGCGAGACCCAGTACTTC
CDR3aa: CASSRKGGETQYF

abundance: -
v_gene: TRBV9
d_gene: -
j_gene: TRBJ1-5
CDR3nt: TGTGCCAGCAGCGTAGGGGCAGCCCACAGGGAACCCCAGCATTTT
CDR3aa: CASSVGAAHREPQHF

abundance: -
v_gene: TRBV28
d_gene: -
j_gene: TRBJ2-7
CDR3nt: TGTGCCAGCAGGTACGGCGGGGAGAGCTCCTACGAGCAGTACTTC
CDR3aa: CASRYGGESSYEQYF

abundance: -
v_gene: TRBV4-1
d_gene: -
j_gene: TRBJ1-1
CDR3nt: TGCGCCAGCAGCCAAGGTCCAAACACTGAAGCTTTCTTT
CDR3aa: CASSQGPNTEAFF

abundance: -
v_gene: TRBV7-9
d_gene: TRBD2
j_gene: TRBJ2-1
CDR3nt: TGTGCCAGCAGCCAAGGGACTAGCGGGAGGGCCGCAGGTTACAATGAGCAGTTCTTC
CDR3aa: CASSQGTSGRAAGYNEQFF

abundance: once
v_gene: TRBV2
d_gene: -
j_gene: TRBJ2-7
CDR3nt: TGTGCCAGCAGTTGGGCAGTTCAAGCGGGCGAGCAGTACTTC
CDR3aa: CASSWAVQAGEQYF

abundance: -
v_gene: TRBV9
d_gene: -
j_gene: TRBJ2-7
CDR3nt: TGTGCCAGCAGCGTAGTCCCAGGCTCCTACGAGCAGTACTTC
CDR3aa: CASSVVPGSYEQYF

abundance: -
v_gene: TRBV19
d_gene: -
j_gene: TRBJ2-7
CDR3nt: TGTGCCAGTAGTATTCCCGCGGGTGGTAGCTCCTACGAGCAGTACTTC
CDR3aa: CASSIPAGGSSYEQYF

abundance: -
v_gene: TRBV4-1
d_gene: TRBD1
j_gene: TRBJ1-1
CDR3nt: TGCGCCAGCAGCCAGGCCCACGACAGGGGGCGGAGGGACACTGAAGCTTTCTTT
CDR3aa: CASSQAHDRGRRDTEAFF

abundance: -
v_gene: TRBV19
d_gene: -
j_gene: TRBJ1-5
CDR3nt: TGTGCCAGTAGTGATCTTCCGGGACAACGACCCAATCAGCCCCAGCATTTT
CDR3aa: CASSDLPGQRPNQPQHF

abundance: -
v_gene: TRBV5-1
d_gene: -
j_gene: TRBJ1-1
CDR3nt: TGCGCCAGCAGCTTTATCCCCAGGGGCGCGAACACTGAAGCTTTCTTT
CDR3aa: CASSFIPRGANTEAFF

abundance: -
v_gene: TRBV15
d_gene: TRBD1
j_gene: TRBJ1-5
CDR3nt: TGTGCCACCAGCACCTTTGACAGGGCAATTCAGCCCCAGCATTTT
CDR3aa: CATSTFDRAIQPQHF

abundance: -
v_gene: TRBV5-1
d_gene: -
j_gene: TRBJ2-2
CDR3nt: TGCGCCAGCAGCCCAGGGGCCACCGCGAACACCGGGGAGCTGTTTTTT
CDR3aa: CASSPGATANTGELFF